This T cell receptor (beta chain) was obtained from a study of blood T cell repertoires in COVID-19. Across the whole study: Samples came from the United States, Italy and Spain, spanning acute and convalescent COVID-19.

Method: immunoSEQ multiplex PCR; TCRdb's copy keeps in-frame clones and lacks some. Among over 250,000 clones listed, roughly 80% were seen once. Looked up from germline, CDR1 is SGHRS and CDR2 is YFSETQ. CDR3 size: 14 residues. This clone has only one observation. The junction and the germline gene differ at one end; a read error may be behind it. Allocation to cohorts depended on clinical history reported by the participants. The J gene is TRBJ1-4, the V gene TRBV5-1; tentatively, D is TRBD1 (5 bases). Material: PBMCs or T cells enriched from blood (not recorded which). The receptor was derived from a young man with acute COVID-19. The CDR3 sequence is CASSGEQGSEKLFF. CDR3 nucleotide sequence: TGTGCCAGCAGCGGCGAGCAGGGTAGTGAAAAACTGTTTTTT.